This is a list of T cell receptor beta chains from one sample in a study of regulatory T cells in long-lasting Graves disease. A single record per CDR3 protein comes from TCRdb applying MiXCR to the multiplex PCR reads. The top ten clones hold more than 15% of a sample with roughly 420,000 distinct CDR3 sequences, about 15% of them seen once. The same data also contributed to another study, on T cells in Graves' hyperthyroidism and ophthalmopathy.

Sequencing used peripheral blood mononuclear cells (PBMCs), obtained at new diagnosis, from a patient treated with antithyroid drugs. These receptor sequences come from a woman in her forties or fifties with Graves disease. CDR3s include the opening cysteine and the closing phenylalanine or tryptophan. D genes are given only for firm matches. Clone size appears in some rows only: once, few, many, or a class for an expanded clone.

abundance: -
d_gene: -
j_gene: TRBJ1-5
v_gene: TRBV7-9
CDR3aa: CASTKHRNVNNQPQHF
CDR3nt: TGTGCCAGCACCAAGCATAGGAATGTTAACAATCAGCCCCAGCATTTT

abundance: many
d_gene: TRBD1
j_gene: TRBJ2-1
v_gene: TRBV7-3
CDR3aa: CASSLMGTGGNEQFF
CDR3nt: TGTGCCAGCAGCTTAATGGGGACAGGGGGAAATGAGCAGTTCTTC

abundance: -
d_gene: TRBD2
j_gene: TRBJ2-1
v_gene: TRBV18
CDR3aa: CASSPVPGARTSGRNEQFF
CDR3nt: TGTGCCAGCTCACCCGTCCCGGGCGCGAGGACTAGCGGGAGGAATGAGCAGTTCTTC

abundance: many
d_gene: TRBD1
j_gene: TRBJ2-2
v_gene: TRBV5-1
CDR3aa: CASSSPGQGSGSDGELFF
CDR3nt: TGCGCCAGCAGCTCCCCGGGACAGGGTTCGGGGAGTGACGGGGAGCTGTTTTTT

abundance: many
d_gene: TRBD2
j_gene: TRBJ2-1
v_gene: TRBV11-2
CDR3aa: CASSLERIGSGRGNEQFF
CDR3nt: TGTGCCAGCAGCTTAGAAAGGATCGGTAGCGGGAGAGGGAATGAGCAGTTCTTC

abundance: many
d_gene: -
j_gene: TRBJ2-1
v_gene: TRBV12-3/TRBV12-4
CDR3aa: CASSLEGPKNEQFF
CDR3nt: TGTGCCAGCAGTTTAGAAGGGCCCAAAAATGAGCAGTTCTTC

abundance: -
d_gene: TRBD1
j_gene: TRBJ2-7
v_gene: TRBV6-9
CDR3aa: CANSYGDRRFYEQYF
CDR3nt: TGTGCCAACAGTTACGGGGACAGGAGATTCTACGAGCAGTACTTC

abundance: few
d_gene: TRBD1
j_gene: TRBJ2-7
v_gene: TRBV19
CDR3aa: CASNGRTGGSYEQYF
CDR3nt: TGTGCCAGCAATGGGCGGACAGGGGGATCCTACGAGCAGTACTTC

abundance: many
d_gene: -
j_gene: TRBJ2-7
v_gene: TRBV27
CDR3aa: CASRPGLLSSSYEQYF
CDR3nt: TGTGCCAGCAGACCCGGACTACTCAGTAGCTCCTACGAGCAGTACTTC

abundance: many
d_gene: -
j_gene: TRBJ2-1
v_gene: TRBV29-1
CDR3aa: CSVEDRGDYNEQFF
CDR3nt: TGCAGCGTTGAAGACAGGGGGGATTACAATGAGCAGTTCTTC

abundance: many
d_gene: -
j_gene: TRBJ1-2
v_gene: TRBV7-2
CDR3aa: CASSLGSSGDYGYTF
CDR3nt: TGTGCCAGCAGCTTGGGCTCGAGTGGAGACTATGGCTACACCTTC

abundance: many
d_gene: -
j_gene: TRBJ2-2
v_gene: TRBV28
CDR3aa: CASSLRPAGLNGELFF
CDR3nt: TGTGCCAGCAGTTTACGTCCCGCAGGGTTAAACGGGGAGCTGTTTTTT

abundance: many
d_gene: TRBD2
j_gene: TRBJ2-7
v_gene: TRBV18
CDR3aa: CASSPPGLAGDEQYF
CDR3nt: TGTGCCAGCTCACCACCGGGTCTAGCGGGAGACGAGCAGTACTTC

abundance: many
d_gene: TRBD2
j_gene: TRBJ2-2
v_gene: TRBV7-8
CDR3aa: CASSLGRLAGRGNTGELFF
CDR3nt: TGTGCCAGCAGCTTAGGGAGACTAGCGGGTCGTGGGAACACCGGGGAGCTGTTTTTT